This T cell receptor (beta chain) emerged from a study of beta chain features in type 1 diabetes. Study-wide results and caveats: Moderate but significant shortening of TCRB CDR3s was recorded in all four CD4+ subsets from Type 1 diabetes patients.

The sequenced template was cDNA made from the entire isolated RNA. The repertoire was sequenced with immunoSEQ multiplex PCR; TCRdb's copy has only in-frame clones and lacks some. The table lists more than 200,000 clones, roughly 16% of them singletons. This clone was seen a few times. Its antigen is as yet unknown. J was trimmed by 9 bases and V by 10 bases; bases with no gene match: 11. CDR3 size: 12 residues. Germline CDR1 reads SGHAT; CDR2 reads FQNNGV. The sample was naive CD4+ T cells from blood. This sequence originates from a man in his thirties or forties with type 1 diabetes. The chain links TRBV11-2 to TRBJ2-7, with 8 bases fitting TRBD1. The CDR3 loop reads CATGQGPRGQYF. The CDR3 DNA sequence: TGTGCCACCGGACAGGGCCCGCGGGGGCAGTACTTC.